This T cell receptor (beta chain) stems from a study of human T cells and chemical hapten exposure. Study-wide findings and caveats: Donors, who had alopecia, may show an immune response that differs from healthy people's.

This clonotype was counted a few times. Its antigen is not known. CDR3 length equals 14 residues. V dropped 2 bases and J dropped 5 bases, with 16 bases sitting between them. The V gene's germline CDR1 is DFQATT and CDR2 SNEGSKA (reference sequence). In the original processing: TCR counts had a median of about 92,000 per sample and spanned about 23,224 to 690,600. TCRdb redid the calling of the RACE reads with MiXCR, one entry per CDR3 protein. None of the V and J calls come from the authors' own analysis; TCRdb made them. The table has approximately 60,000 distinct CDR3 sequences, about 9.3% seen once. Time point given: patch test 1, 2 weeks after DPC sensitization. Treatment reported: therapeutic diphenylcyclopropenone sensitization with weekly scalp DPC. Unfractionated whole blood was the source from which total RNA was extracted.

The chain combines TRBV20-1 with TRBJ2-7; no clear D gene. The sample here was whole blood, taken in connection with sensitization to the hapten diphenylcyclopropenone (DPC). The TCR was taken from a woman aged 40 to 50 with alopecia areata. Some clones in this sample may be carry-over from other donors' samples. The CDR3 DNA reads as TGCAGTGCTAGACTCGCCCAGCCTCCCCACGAGCAGTACTTC. Protein product: CSARLAQPPHEQYF.